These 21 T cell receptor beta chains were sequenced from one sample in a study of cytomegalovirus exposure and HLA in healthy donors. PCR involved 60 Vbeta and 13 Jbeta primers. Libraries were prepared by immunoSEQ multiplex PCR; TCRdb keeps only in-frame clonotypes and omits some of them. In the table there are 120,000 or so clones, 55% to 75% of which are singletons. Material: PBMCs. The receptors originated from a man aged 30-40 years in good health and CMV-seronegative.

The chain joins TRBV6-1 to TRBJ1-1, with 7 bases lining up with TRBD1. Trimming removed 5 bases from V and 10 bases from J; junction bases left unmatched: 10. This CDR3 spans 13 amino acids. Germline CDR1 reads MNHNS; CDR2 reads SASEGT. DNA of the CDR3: TGTGCCAGCAGTCAGACAGGGTATCAGGGAGCTTTCTTT. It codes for CASSQTGYQGAFF.

The CDR3, as DNA: TGTGCCAGCAGCTTGGAGGGAGAGACCCAGTACTTC. Protein: CASSLEGETQYF. The J gene is TRBJ2-5, the V gene TRBV9; a possible D gene is TRBD2 (6 bases). The length of the CDR3 is 12 residues. Germline loops: CDR1 SGDLS, CDR2 YYNGEE. The V end was cut by 4 bases, the J end by 4 bases, with 8 bases between.

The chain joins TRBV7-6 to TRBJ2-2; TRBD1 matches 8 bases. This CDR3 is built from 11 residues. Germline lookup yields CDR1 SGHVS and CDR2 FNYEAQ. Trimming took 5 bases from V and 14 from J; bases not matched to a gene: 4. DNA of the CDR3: TGTGCCAGCAGCACGGACAGGGTTCTGTTTTTT. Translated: CASSTDRVLFF.

CDR3 sequence reads: CAISESEDRAYF. CDR3 nucleotides: TGTGCCATCAGTGAGTCCGAGGACAGGGCGTACTTC. The V gene is TRBV10-3, the J gene TRBJ2-5, with 8 bases lining up with TRBD1. The CDR3 has 12 amino acids. In germline, CDR1 is ENHRY, CDR2 SYGVKD. The trim removed 0 bases at V and 13 bases at J, leaving 4 bases unmatched.

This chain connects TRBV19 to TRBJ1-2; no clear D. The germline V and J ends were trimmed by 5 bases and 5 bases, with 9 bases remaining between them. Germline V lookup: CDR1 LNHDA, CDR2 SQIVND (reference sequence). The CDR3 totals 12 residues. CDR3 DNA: TGTGCCAGTAGTCGGACGGGGTATGGCTACACCTTC. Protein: CASSRTGYGYTF. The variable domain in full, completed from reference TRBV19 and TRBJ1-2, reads DGGITQSPKYLFRKEGQNVTLSCEQNLNHDAMYWYRQDPGQGLRLIYYSQIVNDFQKGDIAEGYSVSREKKESFPLTVTSAQKNPTAFYLCASSRTGYGYTFGSGTRLTVV.

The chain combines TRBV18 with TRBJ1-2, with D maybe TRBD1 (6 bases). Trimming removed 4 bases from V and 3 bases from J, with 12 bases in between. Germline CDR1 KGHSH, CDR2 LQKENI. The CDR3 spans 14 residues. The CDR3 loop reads CASSLGAGDYGYTF. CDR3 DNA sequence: TGTGCCAGCTCACTTGGTGCAGGGGACTATGGCTACACCTTC.

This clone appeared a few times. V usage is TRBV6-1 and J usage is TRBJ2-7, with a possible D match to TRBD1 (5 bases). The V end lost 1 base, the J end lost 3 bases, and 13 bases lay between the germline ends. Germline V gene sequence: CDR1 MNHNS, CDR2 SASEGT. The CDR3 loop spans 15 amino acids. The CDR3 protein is CASSEGGQANYEQYF. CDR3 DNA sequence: TGTGCCAGCAGTGAAGGGGGCCAGGCAAACTACGAGCAGTACTTC.

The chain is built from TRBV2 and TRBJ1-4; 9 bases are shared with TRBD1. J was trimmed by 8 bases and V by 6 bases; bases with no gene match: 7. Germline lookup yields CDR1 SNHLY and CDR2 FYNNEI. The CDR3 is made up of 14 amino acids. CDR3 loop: CASSLGGQGEKLFF. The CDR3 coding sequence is TGTGCCAGCAGCCTCGGAGGACAGGGGGAAAAACTGTTTTTT.

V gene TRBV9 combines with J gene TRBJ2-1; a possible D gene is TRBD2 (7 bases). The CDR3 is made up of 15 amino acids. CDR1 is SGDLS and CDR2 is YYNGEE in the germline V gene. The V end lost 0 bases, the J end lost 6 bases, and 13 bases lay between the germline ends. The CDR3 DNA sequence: TGTGCCAGCAGCGTAGGGGTGGGGGGGCTCAATGAGCAGTTCTTC. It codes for CASSVGVGGLNEQFF.

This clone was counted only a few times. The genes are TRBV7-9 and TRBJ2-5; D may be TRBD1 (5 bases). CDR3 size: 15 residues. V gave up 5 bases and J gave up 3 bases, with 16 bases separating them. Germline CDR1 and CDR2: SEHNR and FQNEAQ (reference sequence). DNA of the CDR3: TGTGCCAGCAGCCAACCGGCCAAACAGGAAGAGACCCAGTACTTC. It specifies CASSQPAKQEETQYF.

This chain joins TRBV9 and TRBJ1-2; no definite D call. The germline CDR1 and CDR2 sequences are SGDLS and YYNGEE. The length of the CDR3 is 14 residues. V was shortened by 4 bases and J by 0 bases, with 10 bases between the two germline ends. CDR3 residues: CASSPRGANYGYTF. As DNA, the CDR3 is TGTGCCAGCAGCCCCCGGGGTGCTAACTATGGCTACACCTTC.

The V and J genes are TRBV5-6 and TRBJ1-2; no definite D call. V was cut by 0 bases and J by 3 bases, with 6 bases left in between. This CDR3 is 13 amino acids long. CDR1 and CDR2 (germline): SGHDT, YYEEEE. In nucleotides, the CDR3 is TGTGCCAGCAGCTTGGCTAACCACTATGGCTACACCTTC. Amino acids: CASSLANHYGYTF.

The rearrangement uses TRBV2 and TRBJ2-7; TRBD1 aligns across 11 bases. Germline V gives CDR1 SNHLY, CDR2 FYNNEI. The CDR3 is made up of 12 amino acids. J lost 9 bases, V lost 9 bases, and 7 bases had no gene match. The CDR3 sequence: CARGGTGGRQYF. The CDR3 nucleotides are TGTGCCAGGGGAGGGACAGGGGGTCGGCAGTACTTC.

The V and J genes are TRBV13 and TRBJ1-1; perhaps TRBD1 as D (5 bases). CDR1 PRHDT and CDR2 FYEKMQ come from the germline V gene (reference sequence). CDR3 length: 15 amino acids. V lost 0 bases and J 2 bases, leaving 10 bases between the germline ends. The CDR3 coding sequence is TGTGCCAGCAGCTTAGGCCCGAGGACAAACACTGAAGCTTTCTTT. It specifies CASSLGPRTNTEAFF.

The CDR3 region is CASSLFPGDNSPLHF. In nucleotides, the CDR3 is TGTGCCAGCAGCTTATTCCCAGGGGACAATTCACCCCTCCACTTT. The V gene is TRBV11-2, the J gene TRBJ1-6, with D perhaps matching TRBD1 (6 bases). CDR3 length equals 15 residues. The ends were cut back, 2 bases at V and 7 bases at J, with 12 bases in the middle. The V gene's germline CDR1 is SGHAT and CDR2 FQNNGV.

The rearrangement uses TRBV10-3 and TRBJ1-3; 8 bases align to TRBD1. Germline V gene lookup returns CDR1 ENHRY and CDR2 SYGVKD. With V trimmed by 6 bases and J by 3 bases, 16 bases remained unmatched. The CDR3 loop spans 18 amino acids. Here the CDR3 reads CAIRPTDRALLHGNTIYF. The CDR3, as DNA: TGTGCCATCAGACCCACGGACAGGGCCTTATTACATGGAAACACCATATATTTT.

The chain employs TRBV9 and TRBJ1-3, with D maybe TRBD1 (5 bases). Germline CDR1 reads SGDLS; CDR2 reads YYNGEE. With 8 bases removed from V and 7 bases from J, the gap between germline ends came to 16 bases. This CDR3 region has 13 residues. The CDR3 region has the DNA TGTGCCAGTAGCTATGGGGCGGGGAACACCATATATTTT. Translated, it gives CASSYGAGNTIYF.

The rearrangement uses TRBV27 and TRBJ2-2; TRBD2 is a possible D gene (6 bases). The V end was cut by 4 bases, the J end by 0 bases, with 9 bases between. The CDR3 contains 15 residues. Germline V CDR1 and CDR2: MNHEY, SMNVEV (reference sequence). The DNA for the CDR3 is TGTGCCAGCAGTTCGGGAGACCCGAACACCGGGGAGCTGTTTTTT. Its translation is CASSSGDPNTGELFF.

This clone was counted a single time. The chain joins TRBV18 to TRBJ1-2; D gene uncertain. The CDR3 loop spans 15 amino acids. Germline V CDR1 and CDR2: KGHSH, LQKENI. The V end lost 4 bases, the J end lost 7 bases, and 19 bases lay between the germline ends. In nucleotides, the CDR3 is TGTGCCAGCTCACTTTTTTCGGGGATGGGCGGTGGCTACACCTTC. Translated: CASSLFSGMGGGYTF.

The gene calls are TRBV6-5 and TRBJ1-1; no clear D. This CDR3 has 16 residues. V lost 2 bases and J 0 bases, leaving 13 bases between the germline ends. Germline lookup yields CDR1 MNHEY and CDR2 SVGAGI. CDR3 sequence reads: CASSYIGRQMNTEAFF. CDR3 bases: TGTGCCAGCAGTTACATCGGCAGGCAAATGAACACTGAAGCTTTCTTT.

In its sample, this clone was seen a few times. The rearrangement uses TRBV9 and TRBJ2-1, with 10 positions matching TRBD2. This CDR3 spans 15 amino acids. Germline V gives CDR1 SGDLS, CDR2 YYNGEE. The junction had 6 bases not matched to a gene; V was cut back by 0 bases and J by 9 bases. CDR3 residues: CASSVEAGGPPEQFF. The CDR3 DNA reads TGTGCCAGCAGCGTAGAAGCGGGGGGGCCGCCTGAGCAGTTCTTC.